In its sample, the clone carrying this T cell receptor beta chain was seen many times. The time point: pre-sensitization, week 0. Treatment reported: therapeutic diphenylcyclopropenone sensitization with weekly scalp DPC. This entry comes from a study of human T cells and chemical hapten exposure. Whole-study context: Enrolled patients were predominantly female and had alopecia areata, totalis or universalis.

The study's library attached unique molecular identifiers to single cDNA molecules. In TCRdb, the RACE reads were re-called with MiXCR into one record per CDR3 protein. The profile covers fewer than 70,000 distinct CDR3 sequences, with 5.5% to 7.5% appearing a single time and approximately 1.6% taken by the ten largest. The germline CDR1 and CDR2 sequences are MNHEY and SMNVEV (reference sequence). Trimming removed 2 bases at V and 0 bases at J, with 14 bases between. The CDR3 runs 16 residues. This sequence was found in a woman aged 25 to 39 with alopecia areata. Some clones in this sample may be carry-over from other donors' samples. The gene calls are TRBV27 and TRBJ2-7; D remains ambiguous. Sample: whole blood, taken in connection with sensitization to the hapten diphenylcyclopropenone (DPC). The CDR3 loop reads CASSLIAGLSSYEQYF. CDR3 DNA: TGTGCCAGCAGTTTAATAGCCGGCCTGAGCTCCTACGAGCAGTACTTC.